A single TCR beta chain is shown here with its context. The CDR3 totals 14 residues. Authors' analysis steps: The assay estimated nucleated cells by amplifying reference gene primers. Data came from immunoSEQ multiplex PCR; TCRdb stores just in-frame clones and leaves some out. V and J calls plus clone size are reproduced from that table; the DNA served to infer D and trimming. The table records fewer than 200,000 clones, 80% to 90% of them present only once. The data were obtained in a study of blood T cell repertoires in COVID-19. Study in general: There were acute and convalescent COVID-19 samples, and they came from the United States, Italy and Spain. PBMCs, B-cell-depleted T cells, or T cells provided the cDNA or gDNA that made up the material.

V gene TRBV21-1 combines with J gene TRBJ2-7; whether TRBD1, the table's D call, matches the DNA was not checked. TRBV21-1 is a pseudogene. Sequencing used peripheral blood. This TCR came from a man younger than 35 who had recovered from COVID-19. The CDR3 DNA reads TGTGCCAGCACCCCCGGACAGCACTCCTACGAGCAGTACTTC. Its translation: CASTPGQHSYEQYF.